This entry is about one T cell receptor (beta chain). Its target is unknown. An immunoSEQ assay, version v3.0, was performed at survey level. For each individual sample, sequencing targeted roughly 35,000-55,000 T-cell genomes. Sequenced by immunoSEQ multiplex PCR; TCRdb stores in-frame clones only, minus some. The repertoire includes about 30,000 clones, approximately 94% of them detected once, and around 2.7% sits in the top ten. The data derive from a study of long-term antiretroviral therapy in people with HIV. Study-wide results and limits: Controls exceeded HIV repertoires in CDR3 length range. The data indicate that diversity increased after ART but remained below transplant donor controls.

The cryopreserved samples used held about 1-10 million PBMC prior to extraction of DNA. There are 11 residues in the CDR3. V lost 10 bases and J lost 4, with 8 bases in between. Germline loops: CDR1 MNHEY, CDR2 SVGAGI. The chain uses TRBV6-5 and TRBJ2-1; D is unclear. The receptor was isolated from a man aged 45-65 years with HIV. Sequenced here: unsorted PBMCs, sampled 7.4 years after starting antiretroviral therapy. CDR3 DNA sequence: TGTGCCACCTTATTTTACAATGAGCAGTTCTTC. It specifies CATLFYNEQFF.